Presented here are 8 T cell receptor beta chains from one specimen sequenced in a study of blood T cell repertoires in COVID-19. Using immunoSEQ multiplex PCR, the repertoire was profiled, and TCRdb retains in-frame clones only, with some absent. The table records 140,000 to 150,000 clones, roughly 88% of them present only once. Sequenced material: peripheral blood. Receptors were obtained from a man in his 60s with active or convalescent COVID-19.

The chain links TRBV27 to TRBJ1-6; 9 bases map to TRBD1. The CDR3 extends over 15 amino acids. Germline V gene sequence: CDR1 MNHEY, CDR2 SMNVEV (reference sequence). J gave up 2 bases and V 6 bases, and 2 bases lay outside the gene matches. In DNA form, the CDR3 reads TGTGCCAGCAGACAGGGGGCGGCCTATAATTCACCCCTCCACTTT. It translates to CASRQGAAYNSPLHF.

This rearrangement joins TRBV7-9 to TRBJ2-3; tentatively, D is TRBD1 (5 bases). V was pared by 2 bases and J by 1 base, with 7 bases between. Germline CDR1 and CDR2: SEHNR and FQNEAQ (reference sequence). The CDR3 length is 14 residues. In nucleotides, the CDR3 is TGTGCCAGCAGCTTAAAAGGGGGCACAGATACGCAGTATTTT. It specifies CASSLKGGTDTQYF.

The chain couples TRBV9 to TRBJ2-5, with 14 positions matching TRBD2. From germline, CDR1 is SGDLS and CDR2 YYNGEE. The trim removed 3 bases at V and 5 bases at J, leaving 9 bases unmatched. The CDR3 is made up of 17 amino acids. CDR3 sequence: CASSEGTSGSPWETQYF. The CDR3 DNA follows: TGTGCCAGCAGCGAGGGGACTAGCGGGAGCCCATGGGAGACCCAGTACTTC.

The chain links TRBV7-2 to TRBJ2-1; 7 bases line up with TRBD1. There are 12 residues in the CDR3. Germline loops: CDR1 SGHTA, CDR2 FQGNSA. The J segment lost 10 bases and the V segment lost 5 bases, leaving 5 bases of the junction unmatched. CDR3 loop: CASSQDRVEQFF. The CDR3 DNA follows: TGTGCCAGCAGCCAAGACAGGGTCGAGCAGTTCTTC. Supplemented by reference TRBV7-2 and TRBJ2-1, the full variable domain reads GAGVSQSPSNKVTEKGKDVELRCDPISGHTALYWYRQSLGQGLEFLIYFQGNSAPDKSGLPSDRFSAERTGGSVSTLTIQRTQQEDSAVYLCASSQDRVEQFFGPGTRLTVL.

The table lists this clone with a count of one. The V gene is TRBV3-1 (or the pseudogene TRBV3-2), the J gene TRBJ2-1, with D tentatively TRBD2 (6 bases). This CDR3 region has 15 residues. Germline V gene sequence: CDR1 LGHDT, CDR2 YNNKEL (reference sequence). V dropped 3 bases and J dropped 10 bases, with 19 bases sitting between them. In nucleotides, the CDR3 is TGTGCCAGCAGCCATCAAGTTCCGACGGCGGGGGAGCAGTTCTTC. Residues: CASSHQVPTAGEQFF.

This clone was picked up a small number of times. Other DNA sequences in the sample encode the same CDR3. V and J are TRBV5-1 and TRBJ2-3; 11 bases line up with TRBD1. V shed 3 bases, J shed 1 base, and the junction held 1 base outside the gene matches. CDR1 is SGHRS and CDR2 is YFSETQ in the germline V gene. The CDR3 contains 15 residues. CDR3 nucleotides: TGCGCCAGCAGCTCGGGACAGGGGGGCACAGATACGCAGTATTTT. Residues: CASSSGQGGTDTQYF.

V is TRBV2 and J is TRBJ2-7, with 7 bases matching TRBD1. CDR1 SNHLY and CDR2 FYNNEI come from the germline V gene. The junction had 10 bases not matched to a gene; V was cut back by 2 bases and J by 6 bases. There are 15 residues in the CDR3. CDR3 amino acids: CASSELEGAHTEQYF. CDR3 nucleotides: TGTGCCAGCAGTGAACTCGAGGGGGCGCATACCGAGCAGTACTTC.

The chain links TRBV27 to TRBJ1-1, with a tentative D call TRBD1 (6 bases). Trimming stripped 2 bases from V and 1 base from J, with 11 bases between. This CDR3 comprises 15 residues. Germline V lookup: CDR1 MNHEY, CDR2 SMNVEV (reference sequence). CDR3 residues: CASSLRTGKNTEAFF. In DNA form, the CDR3 reads TGTGCCAGCAGTTTAAGAACAGGGAAGAACACTGAAGCTTTCTTT.